The T cell receptor (beta chain) described here comes from a study of molecular identifiers for immune sequencing clone quantification. Regarding the study as a whole: The share of molecules held by clones above 20 RNA copies was over 98% in effector cells and under 1% in naive cells.

This clonotype was detected only a few times. Its antigen is still unknown. TCRdb redid the calling of the PCR reads with MiXCR, one entry per CDR3 protein. Of around 460,000 distinct CDR3 sequences in the sample, about 26% were seen once. A CD8+CD4-CCR7+CD45RA+ gate was used to sort naive CD8 T cells. The CDR3 has 17 residues. The V and J ends lost 6 bases and 6 bases, in that order; junction bases with no gene match: 12. CDR1 PRHDT and CDR2 FYEKMQ come from the germline V gene (reference sequence). This TCR came from a human donor in good health. Some libraries in this study had Jurkat cell RNA spiked in. The source material was naive CD8+ T cells from blood, with Jurkat cell RNA spiked in. Documented subset: FACS-sorted CD8+CD4-CCR7+CD45RA+ naive T cells. The chain couples TRBV13 to TRBJ2-3; TRBD2 matches at 13 bases. The CDR3 nucleotides read TGTGCCAGCAGTGCCGGGACTAGCGGGATGCCCGGGGATACGCAGTATTTT. Protein product: CASSAGTSGMPGDTQYF. Combining the CDR3 with reference TRBV13 and TRBJ2-3 gives the whole variable domain AAGVIQSPRHLIKEKRETATLKCYPIPRHDTVYWYQQGPGQDPQFLISFYEKMQSDKGSIPDRFSAQQFSDYHSELNMSSLELGDSALYFCASSAGTSGMPGDTQYFGPGTRLTVL.